This T cell receptor (beta chain) derives from a study of blood T cell repertoires in COVID-19. Only in-frame clones appear in the TCRdb table, and some are missing; sequencing was by immunoSEQ multiplex PCR. The sample has hundreds of thousands of clones; about 84% are singletons. V lost 6 bases, J lost 2 bases, and 13 bases lay in between. The germline CDR1 and CDR2 sequences are KGHDR and SFDVKD. This CDR3 contains 16 residues. The chain is built from TRBV24-1 and TRBJ2-6; perhaps TRBD1 as D (6 bases). Material for sequencing was peripheral blood. The sequence derives from a woman older than 75 with COVID-19, enrolled during active disease. The CDR3 sequence: CATSKTGTPGANVLTF. CDR3 sequence (DNA): TGTGCCACCAGTAAAACAGGGACCCCTGGGGCCAACGTCCTGACTTTC.